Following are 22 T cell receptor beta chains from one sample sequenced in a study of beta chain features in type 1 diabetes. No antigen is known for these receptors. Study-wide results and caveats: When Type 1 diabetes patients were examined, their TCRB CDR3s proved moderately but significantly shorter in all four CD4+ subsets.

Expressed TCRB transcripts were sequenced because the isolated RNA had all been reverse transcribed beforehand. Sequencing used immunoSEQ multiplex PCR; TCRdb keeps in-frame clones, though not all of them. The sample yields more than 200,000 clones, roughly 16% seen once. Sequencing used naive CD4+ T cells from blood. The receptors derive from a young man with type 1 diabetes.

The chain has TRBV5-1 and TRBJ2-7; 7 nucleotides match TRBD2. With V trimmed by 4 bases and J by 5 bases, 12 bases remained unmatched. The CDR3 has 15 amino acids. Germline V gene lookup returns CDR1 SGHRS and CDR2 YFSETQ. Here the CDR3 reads CASSRALAGVHEQYF. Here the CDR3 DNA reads TGCGCCAGCAGCCGTGCGCTGGCGGGAGTTCACGAGCAGTACTTC.

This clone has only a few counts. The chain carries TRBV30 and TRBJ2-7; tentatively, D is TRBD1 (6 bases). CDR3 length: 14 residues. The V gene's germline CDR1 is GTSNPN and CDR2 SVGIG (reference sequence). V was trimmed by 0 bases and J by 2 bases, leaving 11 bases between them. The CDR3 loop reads CAWSVLGQPYEQYF. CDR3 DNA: TGTGCCTGGAGTGTACTAGGACAGCCCTACGAGCAGTACTTC.

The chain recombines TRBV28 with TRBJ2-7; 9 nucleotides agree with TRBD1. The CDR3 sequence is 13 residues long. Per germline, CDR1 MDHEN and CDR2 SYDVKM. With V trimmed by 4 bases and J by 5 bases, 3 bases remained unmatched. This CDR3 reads CASSSGQGNEQYF. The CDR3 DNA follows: TGTGCCAGCAGTTCGGGACAGGGTAACGAGCAGTACTTC. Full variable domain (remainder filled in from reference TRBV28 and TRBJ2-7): DVKVTQSSRYLVKRTGEKVFLECVQDMDHENMFWYRQDPGLGLRLIYFSYDVKMKEKGDIPEGYSVSREKKERFSLILESASTNQTSMYLCASSSGQGNEQYFGPGTRLTVT.

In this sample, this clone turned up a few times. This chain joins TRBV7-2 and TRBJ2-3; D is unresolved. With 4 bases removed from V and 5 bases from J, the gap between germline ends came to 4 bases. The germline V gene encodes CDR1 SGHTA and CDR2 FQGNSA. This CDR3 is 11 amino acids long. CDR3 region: CASSWGDTQYF. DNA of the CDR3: TGTGCCAGCAGCTGGGGAGATACGCAGTATTTT. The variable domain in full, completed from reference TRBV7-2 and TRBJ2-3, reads GAGVSQSPSNKVTEKGKDVELRCDPISGHTALYWYRQSLGQGLEFLIYFQGNSAPDKSGLPSDRFSAERTGGSVSTLTIQRTQQEDSAVYLCASSWGDTQYFGPGTRLTVL.

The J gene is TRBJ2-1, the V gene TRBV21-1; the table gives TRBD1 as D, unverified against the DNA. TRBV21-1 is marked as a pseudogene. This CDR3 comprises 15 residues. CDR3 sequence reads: CASSTLGDTDNEQFF. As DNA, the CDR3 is TGTGCCAGCAGCACTCTTGGGGACACAGACAATGAGCAGTTCTTC.

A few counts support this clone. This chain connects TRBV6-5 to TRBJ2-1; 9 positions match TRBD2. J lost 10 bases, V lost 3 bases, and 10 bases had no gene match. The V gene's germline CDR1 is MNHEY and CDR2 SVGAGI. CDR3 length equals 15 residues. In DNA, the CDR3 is TGTGCCAGCAGTTATGGATTAGCGGGAGCTTACGAGCAGTTCTTC. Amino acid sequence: CASSYGLAGAYEQFF.

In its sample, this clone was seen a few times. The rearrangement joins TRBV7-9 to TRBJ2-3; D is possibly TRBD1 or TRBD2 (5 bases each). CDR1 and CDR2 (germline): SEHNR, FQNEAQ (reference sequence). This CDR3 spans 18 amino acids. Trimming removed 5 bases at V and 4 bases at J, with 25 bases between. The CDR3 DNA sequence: TGTGCCAGCAGCGATGTGGTCCTCGGGGCACGAGACTCAGATACGCAGTATTTT. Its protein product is CASSDVVLGARDSDTQYF.

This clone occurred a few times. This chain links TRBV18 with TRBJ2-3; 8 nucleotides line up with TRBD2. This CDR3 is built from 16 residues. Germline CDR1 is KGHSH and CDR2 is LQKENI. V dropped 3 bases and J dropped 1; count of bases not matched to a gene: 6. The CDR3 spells CASSPQGAGGTDTQYF. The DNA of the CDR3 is TGTGCCAGCTCACCCCAGGGAGCGGGAGGCACAGATACGCAGTATTTT.

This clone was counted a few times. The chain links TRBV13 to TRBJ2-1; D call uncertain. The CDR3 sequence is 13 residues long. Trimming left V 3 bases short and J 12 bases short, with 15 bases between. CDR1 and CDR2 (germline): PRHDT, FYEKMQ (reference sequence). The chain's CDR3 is CASSFRAGEAQFF. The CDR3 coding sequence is TGTGCCAGCAGCTTCCGAGCAGGAGAAGCGCAGTTCTTC.

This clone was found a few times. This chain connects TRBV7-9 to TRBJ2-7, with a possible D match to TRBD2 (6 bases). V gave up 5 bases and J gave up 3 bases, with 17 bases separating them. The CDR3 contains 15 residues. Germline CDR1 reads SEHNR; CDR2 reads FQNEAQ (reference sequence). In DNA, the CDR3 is TGTGCCAGCAGCCCCCACCCAGGAGGGGTCTACGAGCAGTACTTC. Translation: CASSPHPGGVYEQYF. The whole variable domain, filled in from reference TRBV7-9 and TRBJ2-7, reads DTGVSQNPRHKITKRGQNVTFRCDPISEHNRLYWYRQTLGQGPEFLTYFQNEAQLEKSRLLSDRFSAERPKGSFSTLEIQRTEQGDSAMYLCASSPHPGGVYEQYFGPGTRLTVT.

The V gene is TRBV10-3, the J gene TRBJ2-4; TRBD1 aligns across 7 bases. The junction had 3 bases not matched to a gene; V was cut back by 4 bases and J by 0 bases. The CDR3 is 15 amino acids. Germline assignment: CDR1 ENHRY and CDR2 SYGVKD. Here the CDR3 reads CAISVGGEAKNIQYF. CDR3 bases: TGTGCCATCAGTGTAGGGGGCGAAGCCAAAAACATTCAGTACTTC.

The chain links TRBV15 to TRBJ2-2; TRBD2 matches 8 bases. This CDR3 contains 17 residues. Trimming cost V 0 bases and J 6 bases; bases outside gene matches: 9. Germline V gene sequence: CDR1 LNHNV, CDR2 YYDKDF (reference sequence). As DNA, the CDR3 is TGTGCCACCAGCAGAGATATAAGCGGGAGAGTGGCCGGGGAGCTGTTTTTT. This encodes CATSRDISGRVAGELFF.

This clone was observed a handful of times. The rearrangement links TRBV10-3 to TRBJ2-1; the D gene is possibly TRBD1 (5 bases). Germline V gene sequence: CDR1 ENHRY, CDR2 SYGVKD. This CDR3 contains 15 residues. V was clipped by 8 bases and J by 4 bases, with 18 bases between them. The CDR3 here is CAIRSQGSPYNEQFF. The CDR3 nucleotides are TGTGCCATCCGCAGCCAGGGTAGCCCTTACAATGAGCAGTTCTTC.

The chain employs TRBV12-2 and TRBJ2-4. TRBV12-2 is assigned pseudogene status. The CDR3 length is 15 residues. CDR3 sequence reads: CASRCGPLAKNIQYF. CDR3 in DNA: TGTGCAAGTCGCTGCGGACCGCTGGCCAAAAACATTCAGTACTTC.

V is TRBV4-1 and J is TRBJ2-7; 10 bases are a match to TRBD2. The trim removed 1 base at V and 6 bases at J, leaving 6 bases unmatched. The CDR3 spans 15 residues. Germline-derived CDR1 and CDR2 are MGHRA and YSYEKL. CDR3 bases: TGCGCCAGCAGCCAAGTGCTAGCGGGAGCCCTCGAGCAGTACTTC. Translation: CASSQVLAGALEQYF.

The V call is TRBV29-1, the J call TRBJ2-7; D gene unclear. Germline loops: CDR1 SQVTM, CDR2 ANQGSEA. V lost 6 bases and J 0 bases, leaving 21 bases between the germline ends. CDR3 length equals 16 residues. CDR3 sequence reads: CSVLGKGRRDSYEQYF. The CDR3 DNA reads TGCAGCGTCCTGGGGAAGGGCAGGAGAGACTCCTACGAGCAGTACTTC.

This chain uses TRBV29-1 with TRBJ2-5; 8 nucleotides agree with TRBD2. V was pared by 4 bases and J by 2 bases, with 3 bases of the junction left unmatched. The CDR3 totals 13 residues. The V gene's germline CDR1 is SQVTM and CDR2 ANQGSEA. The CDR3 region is CSVAGRAQETQYF. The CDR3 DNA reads TGCAGCGTTGCCGGGAGGGCGCAAGAGACCCAGTACTTC.

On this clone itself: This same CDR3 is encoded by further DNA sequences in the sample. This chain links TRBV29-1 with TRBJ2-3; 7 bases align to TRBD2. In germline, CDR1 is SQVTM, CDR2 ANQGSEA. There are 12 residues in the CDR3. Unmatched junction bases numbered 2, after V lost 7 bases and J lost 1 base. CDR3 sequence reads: CSGTSGTDTQYF. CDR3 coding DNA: TGCAGCGGTACTAGCGGCACAGATACGCAGTATTTT.

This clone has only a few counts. The CDR3 nucleotides are TGTGCCAGCAGTGAATTTACTCTCTTGGGGAATGAGCAGTTCTTC. Translation gives CASSEFTLLGNEQFF. This sequence joins TRBV25-1 and TRBJ2-1; D uncertain. V lost 1 base and J 7 bases, leaving 14 bases between the germline ends. Germline CDR1 reads MGHDK; CDR2 reads SYGVNS. This CDR3 region has 15 residues.

The CDR3 bases are TGTGCCAGCAGCTGGACAGGGCGCCCAGCTTTCTTT. As protein: CASSWTGRPAFF. V gene TRBV6-1 combines with J gene TRBJ1-1, with 8 bases aligning to TRBD1. V shed 6 bases, J shed 10 bases, and the junction held 7 bases outside the gene matches. Germline values: CDR1 MNHNS, CDR2 SASEGT. This CDR3 is built from 12 residues.

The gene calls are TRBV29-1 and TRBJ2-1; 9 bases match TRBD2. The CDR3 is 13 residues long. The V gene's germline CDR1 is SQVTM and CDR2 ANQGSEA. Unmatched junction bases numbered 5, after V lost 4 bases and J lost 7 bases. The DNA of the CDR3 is TGCAGCGTTGGAACTAGCGGGCGGAATGAGCAGTTCTTC. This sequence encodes CSVGTSGRNEQFF.

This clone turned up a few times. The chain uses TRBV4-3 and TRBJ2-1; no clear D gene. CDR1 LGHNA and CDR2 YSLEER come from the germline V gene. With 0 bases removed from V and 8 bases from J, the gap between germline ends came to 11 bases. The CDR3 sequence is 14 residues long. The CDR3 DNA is TGCGCCAGCAGCCAAGATAGGGTAAGGGATGAGCAGTTCTTC. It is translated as CASSQDRVRDEQFF.